The present T cell receptor (beta chain) was sequenced within a study of OX40 agonist ivuxolimab in advanced cancers. Study as a whole: Ivuxolimab was delivered to patients intravenously every 2 weeks at doses spanning 0.01 to 10 mg/kg. Participants averaged approximately 60 years of age (range about 23 to 79) and were 82.7% male.

Details on this clone: What it binds is unknown.

The study, taken as a whole, reports: Among expanded peripheral T cells, antigen specificity went undetermined.

Blood draws occurred at baseline, cycle 4 day 1, and cycle 7 day 1. The ends lost 0 bases at V and 5 bases at J; junction bases unmatched: 2. CDR1 is SGDLS, CDR2 YYNGEE, per germline. The CDR3 consists of 14 residues. Only in-frame clones appear in the TCRdb table, and some are missing; sequencing was by immunoSEQ multiplex PCR. The sample holds 60,000 to 75,000 clones, nearly 95% seen once. The receptor was derived from an adult with an advanced solid tumor such as melanoma, head and neck, liver or kidney cancer. This material consisted of CD4+ or CD8+ T cells sorted from blood, taken in a trial of the OX40 agonist ivuxolimab. The V gene is TRBV9, the J gene TRBJ2-5; TRBD1 matches at 9 bases. Here the CDR3 reads CASSVGDRVETQYF. The CDR3 DNA is TGTGCCAGCAGCGTAGGGGACAGGGTTGAGACCCAGTACTTC.